The rows below give T cell receptor beta chains drawn from one sample of a study of human T cells and chemical hapten exposure. A single record per CDR3 protein comes from TCRdb applying MiXCR to the RACE reads. The profile shows approximately 260,000 distinct CDR3 sequences, more than 6.5% of them singletons. Sample: whole blood, taken in connection with sensitization to the hapten diphenylcyclopropenone (DPC). The receptors were sampled from a woman in her forties with alopecia areata. Some clones in this sample may be carry-over from other donors' samples. CDR3s include the opening cysteine and the closing phenylalanine or tryptophan. The order of the fields is J gene, V gene, CDR3 protein.

>TRBJ1-5|TRBV18
CASSRGALQPQHF
>TRBJ2-3|TRBV6-2/TRBV6-3
CASTELPDTQYF
>TRBJ2-1|TRBV29-1
CSALTGALSSYNEQFF
>TRBJ2-5|TRBV12-3/TRBV12-4
CASSFFLAGSETQYF
>TRBJ1-2|TRBV6-5
CASSYEGAGYTF
>TRBJ2-1|TRBV4-3
CASSQENEQFF
>TRBJ2-1|TRBV29-1
CSVVEVSYNEQFF
>TRBJ2-1|TRBV12-3/TRBV12-4
CASSLGLAGWQEQFF
>TRBJ2-3|TRBV5-1
CASNMASGSGADTQYF
>TRBJ2-2|TRBV5-1
CASSEDSAGELFF
>TRBJ2-7|TRBV4-1
CASSQDPQGVREQYF
>TRBJ2-5|TRBV20-1
CSASGPKETQYF
>TRBJ2-7|TRBV18
CASSIRDYFEQYF